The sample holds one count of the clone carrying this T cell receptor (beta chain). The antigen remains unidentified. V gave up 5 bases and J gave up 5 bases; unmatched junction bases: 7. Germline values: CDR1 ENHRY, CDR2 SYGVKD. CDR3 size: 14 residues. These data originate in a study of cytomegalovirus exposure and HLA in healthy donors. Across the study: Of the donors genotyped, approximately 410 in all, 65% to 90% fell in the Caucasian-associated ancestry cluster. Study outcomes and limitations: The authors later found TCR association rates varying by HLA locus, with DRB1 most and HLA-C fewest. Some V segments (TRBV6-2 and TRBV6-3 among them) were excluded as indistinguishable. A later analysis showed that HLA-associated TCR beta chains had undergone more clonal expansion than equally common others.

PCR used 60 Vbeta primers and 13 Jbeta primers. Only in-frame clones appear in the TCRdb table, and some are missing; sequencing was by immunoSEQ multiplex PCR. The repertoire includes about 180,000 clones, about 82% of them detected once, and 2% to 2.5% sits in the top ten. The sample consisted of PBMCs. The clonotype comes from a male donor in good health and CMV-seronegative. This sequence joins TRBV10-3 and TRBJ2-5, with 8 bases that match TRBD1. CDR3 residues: CAISSGQGGETQYF. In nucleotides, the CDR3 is TGTGCCATCAGTTCCGGACAGGGTGGGGAGACCCAGTACTTC.